A selection of T cell receptor beta chains follows, all from one sample in a study of blood T cells in healthy people across ages. From the 5' RACE reads, TCRdb called clonotypes with MiXCR, one entry per CDR3 protein. This table has about 1.1 million distinct CDR3 sequences, more than 30% appearing once. The sample was blood. Every receptor here comes from a man younger than 35 in good health. CDR3s include the opening cysteine and the closing phenylalanine or tryptophan. Each record gives: J gene, CDR3 length, clone size, V gene, CDR3 protein. Rows may omit the clone size; those that give it use once, few, many or a size class.

>TRBJ2-1|15|.|TRBV4-1
CASSPHQGRPNEQFF
>TRBJ1-4|15|.|TRBV7-9
CASSPRTALREKLFF
>TRBJ2-5|14|few|TRBV5-1
CASSLSGAAETQYF
>TRBJ1-5|14|.|TRBV7-2
CASSSFWGNQPQHF
>TRBJ1-5|15|.|TRBV4-3
CASSQDGQRNQPQHF
>TRBJ1-1|15|.|TRBV28
CASIDATGLNTEAFF
>TRBJ2-1|14|many|TRBV12-3/TRBV12-4
CASSLTGAYNEQFF
>TRBJ1-6|15|few|TRBV25-1
CASRWGSTHNSPLHF
>TRBJ1-3|12|.|TRBV20-1
CSASVGGNTIYF
>TRBJ1-2|13|.|TRBV12-3/TRBV12-4
CASSVSNNYGYTF
>TRBJ2-1|15|few|TRBV12-3/TRBV12-4
CASSARGLDLNEQFF
>TRBJ1-6|14|few|TRBV27
CASSLARGGSPLHF
>TRBJ1-1|15|.|TRBV11-2
CASSLERGLDTEAFF
>TRBJ1-1|14|.|TRBV4-3
CASPGRVKNTEAFF
>TRBJ1-4|14|.|TRBV20-1
CSAVSRSTNEKLFF